The source of this TCR beta chain is a study of blood T cells in healthy people across ages. The study's findings and limits: Diversity of TCR beta per million T cells declined in a roughly linear way with age. Naive CD4+ cell counts and diversity both ran higher in long-lived than in aged donors.

Next came a second PCR, run for 7 to 11 cycles, which used a sample-barcoded 5' primer along with a J-beta primer mix. A template-switch adaptor with 12 random nucleotides tagged each cDNA molecule. A single record per CDR3 protein comes from TCRdb applying MiXCR to the 5' RACE reads. The table includes some 850,000 distinct CDR3 sequences, 20% to 30% detected once. V dropped 4 bases and J dropped 2 bases, with 7 bases sitting between them. The CDR3 totals 13 residues. CDR1 SNHLY and CDR2 FYNNEI come from the germline V gene. On this clonotype itself: Its target is unknown.

A further study also used this sample, focusing on T cells of mothers and their children. That study adds: Evidence of persistent microchimeric T cell clones was absent.

The clonotype was recovered from a boy between 10 and 17 years old in good health. Sequenced input: blood. V and J are TRBV2 and TRBJ2-3; the D gene is possibly TRBD1 (6 bases). The CDR3: CASSGDNTDTQYF. The CDR3 bases are TGTGCCAGCAGTGGGGACAACACAGATACGCAGTATTTT.